This is a list of T cell receptor beta chains from one sample in a study of blood T cells in healthy people across ages. TCRdb used MiXCR to reprocess the 5' RACE reads, holding one entry per CDR3 protein. Of about 720,000 distinct CDR3 sequences in the sample, roughly 25% were seen once. Another study also made use of these data, one on T cells of mothers and their children.

The sequenced sample consisted of blood. These receptors all stem from a boy aged 10-17 years in good health. Each CDR3 is given with its conserved first and last residue. A D gene is named only where the DNA matches it firmly. Clone size is stated in some rows and not others, as once, few, many or a class when expanded.

>TRBD2|TRBJ2-3|TRBV29-1|many
CSVEDLSSGITDTQYF
TGCAGCGTTGAAGATCTATCGAGCGGGATCACAGATACGCAGTATTTT
>TRBD1|TRBJ2-7|TRBV5-1|.
CASSSTGEGEQYF
TGCGCCAGCAGCTCGACAGGGGAAGGCGAGCAGTACTTC
>TRBD1|TRBJ1-6|TRBV28|many
CASSPLRGSPLHF
TGTGCCAGCAGCCCCCTCAGGGGGTCACCCCTCCACTTT
>.|TRBJ2-5|TRBV7-9|few
CASSTLPGTSLETQYF
TGTGCCAGCAGCACACTACCCGGGACATCCTTGGAGACCCAGTACTTC
>TRBD1|TRBJ2-5|TRBV24-1|.
CATSDWTGTGQETQYF
TGTGCCACCAGTGATTGGACAGGGACGGGGCAAGAGACCCAGTACTTC
>TRBD2|TRBJ2-1|TRBV4-3|.
CASSQELVAGGWGQFF
TGCGCCAGCAGCCAAGAGCTAGTAGCGGGAGGGTGGGGGCAGTTCTTC
>.|TRBJ2-7|TRBV12-3/TRBV12-4|few
CASSFDPSYEQYF
TGTGCCAGCAGTTTCGATCCGTCCTACGAGCAGTACTTC
>TRBD1|TRBJ1-5|TRBV29-1|few
CSVSYRGGPQHF
TGCAGCGTTTCATACAGGGGTGGGCCCCAGCATTTT
>TRBD1|TRBJ1-2|TRBV5-6|.
CASSTAGTGIYGYTF
TGTGCCAGCAGCACCGCCGGGACAGGGATCTATGGCTACACCTTC
>.|TRBJ1-1|TRBV9|few
CASSVSGVVNTEAFF
TGTGCCAGCAGCGTATCAGGGGTGGTGAACACTGAAGCTTTCTTT
>.|TRBJ2-3|TRBV7-2|.
CASSHGSRKDTQYF
TGTGCCAGCAGTCACGGGAGTAGGAAAGATACGCAGTATTTT
>.|TRBJ1-2|TRBV6-5|few
CASSLGGASGYTF
TGTGCCAGCAGCTTAGGGGGAGCGAGTGGCTACACCTTC
>TRBD2|TRBJ2-5|TRBV7-6|few
CASSLVWGGSGETQYF
TGTGCCAGCAGCTTAGTCTGGGGGGGTAGCGGAGAGACCCAGTACTTC
>TRBD2|TRBJ2-1|TRBV7-2|.
CASSPWTSGSEGNEQFF
TGTGCCAGCAGCCCTTGGACTAGCGGGAGCGAGGGCAATGAGCAGTTCTTC
>.|TRBJ1-4|TRBV7-8|few
CASSLDRYNEKLFF
TGTGCCAGCAGCTTAGATAGGTATAATGAAAAACTGTTTTTT
>TRBD2|TRBJ2-5|TRBV12-3/TRBV12-4|few
CASTYGGAWYF
TGTGCCAGCACCTACGGGGGGGCCTGGTACTTC
>.|TRBJ1-4|TRBV20-1|.
CSARAGSQAEKLFF
TGCAGTGCTAGAGCCGGCAGCCAAGCGGAAAAACTGTTTTTT
>.|TRBJ2-4|TRBV7-2|many
CASSLDGGYIQYF
TGTGCCAGCAGCTTAGATGGAGGGTACATTCAGTACTTC
>.|TRBJ2-7|TRBV7-9|few
CASSSTATYEQYF
TGTGCCAGCAGCTCGACAGCCACCTACGAGCAGTACTTC
>.|TRBJ2-1|TRBV6-2/TRBV6-3|.
CASSRPGGSYNEQFF
TGTGCCAGCAGCCGGCCCGGGGGCTCCTACAATGAGCAGTTCTTC
>TRBD1|TRBJ1-2|TRBV29-1|.
CSVARTGGGYTF
TGCAGCGTCGCCCGGACAGGGGGCGGCTACACCTTC
>.|TRBJ1-4|TRBV7-8|few
CASSHGERLFF
TGTGCCAGCAGCCATGGAGAGAGACTGTTTTTT
>.|TRBJ2-3|TRBV9|.
CASSVYSDSTDTQYF
TGTGCCAGCAGCGTTTACTCAGATAGCACAGATACGCAGTATTTT
>TRBD2|TRBJ2-1|TRBV6-2/TRBV6-3|.
CASSYSGTSVSYNEQFF
TGTGCCAGCAGTTACTCCGGGACTAGCGTATCCTACAATGAGCAGTTCTTC
>.|TRBJ1-1|TRBV29-1|.
CSVEEIDSAKTEAFF
TGCAGCGTTGAAGAGATCGACAGTGCGAAAACTGAAGCTTTCTTT
>TRBD1|TRBJ2-7|TRBV28|.
CASSLRGTGNEQYF
TGTGCCAGCAGTTTACGCGGGACAGGGAACGAGCAGTACTTC
>.|TRBJ2-1|TRBV7-9|few
CASSRRLGGRNEQFF
TGTGCCAGCAGCCGAAGGTTAGGGGGAAGGAATGAGCAGTTCTTC
>.|TRBJ2-7|TRBV14|.
CASSQGDGAYEQYF
TGTGCCAGCAGCCAAGGTGACGGAGCCTACGAGCAGTACTTC
>.|TRBJ1-4|TRBV18|.
CASSPRQDSVNEKLFF
TGTGCCAGCTCACCGCGTCAGGACAGCGTGAATGAAAAACTGTTTTTT
>.|TRBJ2-2|TRBV6-2/TRBV6-3|.
CASTYGVRELFF
TGTGCCAGCACCTACGGGGTTAGGGAGCTGTTTTTT
>TRBD1|TRBJ2-3|TRBV10-3|few
CAITGTVTDTQYF
TGTGCCATAACCGGGACAGTAACAGATACGCAGTATTTT
>TRBD2|TRBJ2-7|TRBV3-1|.
CASSRGTSEQYF
TGTGCCAGCAGCCGCGGGACTAGCGAGCAGTACTTC
>TRBD2|TRBJ2-4|TRBV7-2|few
CARTDHERGGKRAKNIQYF
TGTGCCAGGACGGACCACGAGCGGGGGGGTAAACGGGCCAAAAACATTCAGTACTTC
>.|TRBJ2-7|TRBV25-1|.
CASSEADRYYEQYF
TGTGCCAGCAGTGAGGCGGACAGATACTACGAGCAGTACTTC
>.|TRBJ1-2|TRBV29-1|few
CSDGGGLGTGDYGYTF
TGCAGCGATGGAGGCGGATTAGGGACCGGAGACTATGGCTACACCTTC
>.|TRBJ2-7|TRBV7-2|many
CASSLAQGLYEQYF
TGTGCCAGCAGCTTAGCCCAGGGCCTGTACGAGCAGTACTTC
>TRBD1|TRBJ1-2|TRBV28|.
CASSFWTGNDYGYTF
TGTGCCAGCAGTTTCTGGACAGGGAATGACTATGGCTACACCTTC
>.|TRBJ2-7|TRBV28|.
CASSPAAEQYF
TGTGCCAGCAGCCCAGCCGCCGAGCAGTACTTC
>TRBD1|TRBJ2-3|TRBV13|.
CASSLGTETDTQYF
TGTGCCAGCAGCTTGGGGACAGAAACAGATACGCAGTATTTT
>TRBD2|TRBJ2-3|TRBV2|.
CASRSLAGITDTQYF
TGTGCCAGCAGATCACTAGCGGGAATAACAGATACGCAGTATTTT
>.|TRBJ2-2|TRBV29-1|few
CSVELGTTGELFF
TGCAGCGTTGAGCTCGGGACAACCGGGGAGCTGTTTTTT
>.|TRBJ2-2|TRBV7-6|.
CASSLQVSTGELFF
TGTGCCAGCAGCCTACAGGTTTCCACCGGGGAGCTGTTTTTT
>.|TRBJ1-4|TRBV5-5|.
CASRLKGEKLFF
TGTGCCAGCAGATTGAAGGGGGAAAAACTGTTTTTT
>.|TRBJ2-3|TRBV13|few
CASNRGVNTGTQYF
TGTGCCAGCAATCGCGGGGTAAACACAGGTACGCAGTATTTT